This T cell receptor (beta chain) derives from a study of cytomegalovirus exposure and HLA in healthy donors. Across the study: Among about 179 million T cells, an earlier analysis found 117 million unique TCR beta sequences.

The CDR3 runs 16 residues. CDR1 and CDR2 (germline): SNHLY, FYNNEI. The trim removed 5 bases at V and 1 base at J, leaving 7 bases unmatched. Vbeta (60) and Jbeta (13) primers were used in the PCR. Clones were sequenced by immunoSEQ multiplex PCR, and TCRdb holds only the in-frame ones, with some missing. Of 250,000 to 350,000 clones in the sample, about nine tenths were seen once. The source is a man between 40 and 49 years old in good health and CMV-seropositive. Sequenced input: PBMCs. The chain combines TRBV2 with TRBJ2-1, with 8 bases aligning to TRBD1. CDR3 region: CASSTTDRGSYNEQFF. The CDR3 nucleotides read TGTGCCAGCAGTACCACAGACAGGGGTTCCTACAATGAGCAGTTCTTC.